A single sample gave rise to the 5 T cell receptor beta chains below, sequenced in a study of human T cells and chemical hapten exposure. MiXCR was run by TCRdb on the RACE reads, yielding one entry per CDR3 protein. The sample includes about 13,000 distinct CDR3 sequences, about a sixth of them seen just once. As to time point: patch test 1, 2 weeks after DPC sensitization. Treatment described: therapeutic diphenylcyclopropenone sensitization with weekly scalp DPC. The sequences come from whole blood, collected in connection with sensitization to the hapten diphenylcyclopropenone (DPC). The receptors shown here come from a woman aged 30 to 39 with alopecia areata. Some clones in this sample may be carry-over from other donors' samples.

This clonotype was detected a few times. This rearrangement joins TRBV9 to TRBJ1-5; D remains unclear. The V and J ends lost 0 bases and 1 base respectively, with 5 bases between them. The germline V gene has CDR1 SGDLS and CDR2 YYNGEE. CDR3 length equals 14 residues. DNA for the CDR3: TGTGCCAGCAGCGTAGGAATGAGCAATCAGCCCCAGCATTTT. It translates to CASSVGMSNQPQHF.

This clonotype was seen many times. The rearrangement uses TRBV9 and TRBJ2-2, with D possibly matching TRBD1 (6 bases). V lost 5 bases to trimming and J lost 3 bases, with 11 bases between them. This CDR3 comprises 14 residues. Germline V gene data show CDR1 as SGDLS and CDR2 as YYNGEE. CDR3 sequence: CASRTGWDTGELFF. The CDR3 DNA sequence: TGTGCCAGCAGAACAGGGTGGGACACCGGGGAGCTGTTTTTT.

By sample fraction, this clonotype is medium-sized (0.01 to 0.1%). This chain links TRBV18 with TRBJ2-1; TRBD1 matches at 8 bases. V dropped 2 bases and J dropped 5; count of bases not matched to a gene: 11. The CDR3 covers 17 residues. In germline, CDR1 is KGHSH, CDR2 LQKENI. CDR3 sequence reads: CASSPSDRGPLHNEQFF. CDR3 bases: TGTGCCAGCTCACCATCAGACAGGGGACCATTACACAATGAGCAGTTCTTC.

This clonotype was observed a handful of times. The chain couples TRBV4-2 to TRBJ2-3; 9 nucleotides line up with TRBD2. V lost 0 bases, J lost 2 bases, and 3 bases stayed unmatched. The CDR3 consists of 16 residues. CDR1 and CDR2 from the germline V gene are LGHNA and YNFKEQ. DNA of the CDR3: TGTGCCAGCAGCCAAGATGCTAGCGGGAACACAGATACGCAGTATTTT. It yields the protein CASSQDASGNTDTQYF.

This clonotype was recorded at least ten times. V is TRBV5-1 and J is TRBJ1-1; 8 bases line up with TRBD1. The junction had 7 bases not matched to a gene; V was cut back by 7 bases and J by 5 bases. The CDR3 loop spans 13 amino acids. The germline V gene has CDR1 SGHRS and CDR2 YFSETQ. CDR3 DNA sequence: TGCGCCAGCGGAGACAGGGGCAGGACTGAAGCTTTCTTT. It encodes CASGDRGRTEAFF.